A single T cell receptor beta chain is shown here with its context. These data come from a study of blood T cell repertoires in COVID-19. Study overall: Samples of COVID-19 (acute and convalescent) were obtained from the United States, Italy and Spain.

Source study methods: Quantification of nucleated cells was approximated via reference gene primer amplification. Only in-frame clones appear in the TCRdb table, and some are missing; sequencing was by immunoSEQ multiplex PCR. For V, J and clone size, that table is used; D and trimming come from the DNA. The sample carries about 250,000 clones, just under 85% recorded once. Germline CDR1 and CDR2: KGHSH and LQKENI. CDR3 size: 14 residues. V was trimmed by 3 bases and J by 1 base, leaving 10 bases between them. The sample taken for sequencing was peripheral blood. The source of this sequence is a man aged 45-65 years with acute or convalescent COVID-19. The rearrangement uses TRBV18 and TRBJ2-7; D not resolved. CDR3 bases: TGTGCCAGCTCACCTGAAGGCGGATCCTACGAGCAGTACTTC. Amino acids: CASSPEGGSYEQYF. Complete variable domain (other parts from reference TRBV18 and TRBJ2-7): NAGVMQNPRHLVRRRGQEARLRCSPMKGHSHVYWYRQLPEEGLKFMVYLQKENIIDESGMPKERFSAEFPKEGPSILRIQQVVRGDSAAYFCASSPEGGSYEQYFGPGTRLTVT.